This T cell receptor (beta chain) was retrieved from a study of CD8+CD57+ T cells in acquired aplastic anemia. Study summary: Roughly 3.2 ug was the average amount of DNA from sorted CD4+ and CD8+ cells.

General study findings and limits: Some 30 was the count of CD8+ CDR3 sequences that patients shared with controls. For CD8+ Simpson's diversity, patients and controls showed no significant difference.

CDR3 and TCR beta VDJ profiling relied on a genomic DNA template. TCRdb reprocessed the reads via MiXCR and lists one record per CDR3 protein. This repertoire shows some 170,000 distinct CDR3 sequences, 47% found once; its top ten account for around 1%. Notes on this clonotype: As yet, its antigen is unknown.

Before being chosen for sequencing, patients had shown CD8+CD57+ cell expansion by flow cytometry. The germline V gene has CDR1 SGHVT and CDR2 SQSDAQ. CDR3 size: 12 residues. Trimming removed 0 bases at V and 7 bases at J, with 7 bases between. This sequence was found in a human donor with aplastic anemia. The gene calls are TRBV7-4 and TRBJ2-7; D remains ambiguous. The specimen was sorted CD4+, CD8+, or CD8+CD57+ T cells (not recorded which) from PBMCs. The CDR3 loop is CASSLAGLEQYF. The DNA of the CDR3 is TGTGCCAGCAGCTTAGCGGGTCTGGAGCAGTACTTC. Full variable domain (remainder filled in from reference TRBV7-4 and TRBJ2-7): GAGVSQSPRYKVAKRGRDVALRCDSISGHVTLYWYRQTLGQGSEVLTYSQSDAQRDKSGRPSGRFSAERPERSVSTLKIQRTEQGDSAVYLCASSLAGLEQYFGPGTRLTVT.